These T cell receptor beta chains were read from a single sample in a study of identical twins. TCRdb fed the 5' RACE reads into MiXCR, producing one record per CDR3 protein. The data hold some 660,000 distinct CDR3 sequences, with around 8.3% observed a single time. These sequences were also reported in another study, on yellow fever vaccine responses in identical twins.

Sequenced: PBMCs. All receptors derive from a woman under 30 in good health. CDR3s include the opening cysteine and the closing phenylalanine or tryptophan. The D gene is left open where the match is weak. Clone size appears in some rows only: once, few, many, or a class for an expanded clone.

j_gene,abundance,d_gene,len,v_gene,CDR3nt,CDR3aa
TRBJ2-3,NA,NA,15,TRBV6-1,TGTGCCAGCAGACCGACCGGGACTAGCACAGATACGCAGTATTTT,CASRPTGTSTDTQYF
TRBJ2-5,many,TRBD1,16,TRBV5-1,TGCGCCAGCAGCTTGTCAGGGACAGCGACACAAGAGACCCAGTACTTC,CASSLSGTATQETQYF
TRBJ2-2,many,TRBD1,15,TRBV6-1,TGTGCCAGCACCTCACAGGGGGCAAGCAACGGGGAGCTGTTTTTT,CASTSQGASNGELFF
TRBJ2-1,few,NA,14,TRBV7-2,TGTGCCAGCAGCCCGTCCCGGGCCAACAATGAGCAGTTCTTC,CASSPSRANNEQFF
TRBJ2-3,few,TRBD2,16,TRBV20-1,TGCAGTGCTAGATCGTCGGCTAGCGGTTATGCAGATACGCAGTATTTT,CSARSSASGYADTQYF
TRBJ2-7,NA,TRBD2,18,TRBV14,TGTGCCAGCAGCCAAGCGGCTGGTAGGCGGGAGAAAGTCTACGAGCAGTACTTC,CASSQAAGRREKVYEQYF
TRBJ2-4,few,NA,12,TRBV20-1,TGCAGTGCTAAGGGGGAGGCGGACATTCAGTACTTC,CSAKGEADIQYF
TRBJ2-5,NA,NA,14,TRBV2,TGTGCCAGCCGCGGCGGGATCCCGGGGGAGACCCAGTACTTC,CASRGGIPGETQYF
TRBJ1-5,NA,NA,18,TRBV3-1,TGTGCCAGCAGCCAAGAGAGTTCCGGGGTGTATAGCAATCAGCCCCAGCATTTT,CASSQESSGVYSNQPQHF
TRBJ2-2,NA,TRBD2,17,TRBV20-1,TGCAGTGCTAGAGATGCTGGACTAGCCTCTAACACCGGGGAGCTGTTTTTT,CSARDAGLASNTGELFF
TRBJ1-1,NA,NA,11,TRBV12-3/TRBV12-4,TGTGCCAGCAGGAGGGGGGGCGAAGCTTTCTTT,CASRRGGEAFF
TRBJ1-1,few,NA,15,TRBV11-2,TGTGCCAGCAGCACAGGGTCTTCGGCAGGGTCTGAAGCTTTCTTT,CASSTGSSAGSEAFF
TRBJ2-3,few,TRBD1,14,TRBV27,TGTGCCAGCAGTTTATCGACAGGGACAGATACGCAGTATTTT,CASSLSTGTDTQYF
TRBJ2-1,few,NA,14,TRBV11-2,TGTGCCAGCAGCTTAGCCCGCCCGGTAATTGAGCAGTTCTTC,CASSLARPVIEQFF
TRBJ2-2,few,NA,15,TRBV7-3,TGTGCCAGCAGCCCCGGGGAGACAAACACCGGGGAGCTGTTTTTT,CASSPGETNTGELFF
TRBJ1-1,few,TRBD1,14,TRBV10-2,TGCGCCAGCAGTACTAACAGGGGGCGGGATGAAGCTTTCTTT,CASSTNRGRDEAFF
TRBJ1-2,NA,TRBD1,11,TRBV28,TGTGCCAGCAGTTCCACAGGGGAGGATTACTTC,CASSSTGEDYF
TRBJ1-1,NA,NA,13,TRBV20-1,TGCAGTGCTAGGACCAGGCTGAACACTGAAGCTTTCTTT,CSARTRLNTEAFF
TRBJ2-7,NA,TRBD1,15,TRBV5-5,TGTGCCAGCAGCCCGACAGGGATGAACTCCTACGAGCAGTACTTC,CASSPTGMNSYEQYF
TRBJ1-2,NA,NA,15,TRBV5-1,TGCGCCAGCAGCCTCATACCGGACAGCTATTATGGCTACACCTTC,CASSLIPDSYYGYTF
TRBJ2-3,few,TRBD1,14,TRBV12-5,TGTGCTAGTGGTCCCGGACAGGGCACAGATACGCAGTATTTT,CASGPGQGTDTQYF
TRBJ2-3,few,TRBD1,15,TRBV12-3/TRBV12-4,TGTGCCAGCAGTCCTATTCTACAGGGGACAGATACGCAGTATTTT,CASSPILQGTDTQYF
TRBJ2-7,many,TRBD1,13,TRBV20-1,TGCAGCCCCGACCGGGACAGGATCTACGAGCAGTACTTC,CSPDRDRIYEQYF
TRBJ2-2,NA,NA,15,TRBV7-8,TGTGCCAGCAGCTTAAGCCCCACTTCCTCCGGGGAGCTGTTTTTT,CASSLSPTSSGELFF
TRBJ1-1,few,NA,15,TRBV4-3,TGCGCCAGCAGCCAAGTATCGGGGGTTGGCACTGAAGCTTTCTTT,CASSQVSGVGTEAFF
TRBJ2-2,many,NA,16,TRBV10-3,TGTGCCATCAGTGAATCAGGGGGGCGGTACACCGGGGAGCTGTTTTTT,CAISESGGRYTGELFF
TRBJ2-7,few,TRBD2,15,TRBV12-3/TRBV12-4,TGTGCCAGCAGTACCGGGACTAGCGGGGGCTACGAGCAGTACTTC,CASSTGTSGGYEQYF
TRBJ2-5,few,TRBD2,14,TRBV3-1,TGTGCCAGCACCGGGGGGTCCTACCAAGAGACCCAGTACTTC,CASTGGSYQETQYF
TRBJ2-3,many,NA,13,TRBV12-3/TRBV12-4,TGTGCCAGCGGGGAGTTTGGCACAGATACGCAGTATTTT,CASGEFGTDTQYF
TRBJ1-3,few,TRBD1,16,TRBV20-1,TGCAGTGCTAGAGCCCCCTCAGGGGGCTCTGGAAACACCATATATTTT,CSARAPSGGSGNTIYF
TRBJ2-3,NA,TRBD2,15,TRBV12-3/TRBV12-4,TGTGCCAGCGAGTCCCCTAGCGGTCCCACAGATACGCAGTATTTT,CASESPSGPTDTQYF
TRBJ2-1,many,NA,12,TRBV29-1,TGCAGCGTTGAAGATTTCCCGCCGGAGCAGTTCTTC,CSVEDFPPEQFF